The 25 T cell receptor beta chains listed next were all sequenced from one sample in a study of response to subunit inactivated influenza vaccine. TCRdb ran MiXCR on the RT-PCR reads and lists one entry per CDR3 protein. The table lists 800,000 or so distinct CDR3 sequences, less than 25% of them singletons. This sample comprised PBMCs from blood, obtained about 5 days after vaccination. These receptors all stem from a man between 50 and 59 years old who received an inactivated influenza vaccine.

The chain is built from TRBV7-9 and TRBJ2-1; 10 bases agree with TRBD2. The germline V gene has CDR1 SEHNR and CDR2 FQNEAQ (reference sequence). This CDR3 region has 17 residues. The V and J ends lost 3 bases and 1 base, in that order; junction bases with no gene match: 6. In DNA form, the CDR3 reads TGTGCCAGCAGCTTCAGCGGGAGGGCCTGGTCCTACAATGAGCAGTTCTTC. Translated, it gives CASSFSGRAWSYNEQFF. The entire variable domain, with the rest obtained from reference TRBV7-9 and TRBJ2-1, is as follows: DTGVSQNPRHKITKRGQNVTFRCDPISEHNRLYWYRQTLGQGPEFLTYFQNEAQLEKSRLLSDRFSAERPKGSFSTLEIQRTEQGDSAMYLCASSFSGRAWSYNEQFFGPGTRLTVL.

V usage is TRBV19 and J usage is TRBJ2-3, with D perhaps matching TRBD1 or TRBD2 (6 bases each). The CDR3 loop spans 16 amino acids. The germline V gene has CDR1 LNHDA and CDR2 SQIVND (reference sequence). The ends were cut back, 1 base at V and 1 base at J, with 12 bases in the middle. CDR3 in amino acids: CASSIVGGFGTDTQYF. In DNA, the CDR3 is TGTGCCAGTAGTATAGTAGGGGGGTTTGGCACAGATACGCAGTATTTT.

The CDR3 here is CASSQNLISENIQYF. The CDR3 bases are TGTGCCAGCAGCCAAAATTTGATCTCCGAAAACATTCAGTACTTC. This chain connects TRBV4-2 to TRBJ2-4; D ambiguous. This CDR3 region has 15 residues. V was pared by 2 bases and J by 5 bases, with 13 bases between. In germline, CDR1 is LGHNA, CDR2 YNFKEQ.

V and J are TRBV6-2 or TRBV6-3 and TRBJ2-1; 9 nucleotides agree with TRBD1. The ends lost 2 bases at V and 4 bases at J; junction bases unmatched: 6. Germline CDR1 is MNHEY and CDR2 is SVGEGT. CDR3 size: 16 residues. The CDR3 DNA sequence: TGTGCCAGCAGTTACAAACAGGGGGCTACATACAATGAGCAGTTCTTC. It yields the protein CASSYKQGATYNEQFF.

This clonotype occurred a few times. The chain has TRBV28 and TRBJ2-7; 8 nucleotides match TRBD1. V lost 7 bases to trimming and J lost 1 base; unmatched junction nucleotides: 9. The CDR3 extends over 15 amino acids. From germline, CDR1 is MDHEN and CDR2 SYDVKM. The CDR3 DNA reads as TGTGCCAGCACCCTCAGGGGGCTAGGTTCCTACGAGCAGTACTTC. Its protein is CASTLRGLGSYEQYF. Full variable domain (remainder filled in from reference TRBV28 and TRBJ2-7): DVKVTQSSRYLVKRTGEKVFLECVQDMDHENMFWYRQDPGLGLRLIYFSYDVKMKEKGDIPEGYSVSREKKERFSLILESASTNQTSMYLCASTLRGLGSYEQYFGPGTRLTVT.

The DNA for the CDR3 is TGTGCCAGCAGTATGGGACTAGTGCTTACCGGGGAGCTGTTTTTT. Its translation is CASSMGLVLTGELFF. The chain employs TRBV27 and TRBJ2-2, with 8 bases identical to TRBD2. Germline trimming cut 5 bases from V and 5 bases from J; bases unmatched to any gene: 7. The V gene's germline CDR1 is MNHEY and CDR2 SMNVEV (reference sequence). The CDR3 sequence is 15 residues long.

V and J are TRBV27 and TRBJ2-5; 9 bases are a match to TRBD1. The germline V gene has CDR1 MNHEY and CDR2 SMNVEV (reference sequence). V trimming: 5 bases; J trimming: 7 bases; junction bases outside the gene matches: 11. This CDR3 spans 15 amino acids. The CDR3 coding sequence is TGTGCCAGCAGTCACAGACAGGGGGGACTTTGGACCCAGTACTTC. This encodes CASSHRQGGLWTQYF.

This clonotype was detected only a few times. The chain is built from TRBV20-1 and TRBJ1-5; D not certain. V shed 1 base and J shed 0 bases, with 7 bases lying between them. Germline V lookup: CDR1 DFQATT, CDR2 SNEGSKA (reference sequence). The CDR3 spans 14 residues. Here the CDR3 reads CSARGQSSNQPQHF. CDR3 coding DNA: TGCAGTGCTAGAGGGCAGAGTAGCAATCAGCCCCAGCATTTT.

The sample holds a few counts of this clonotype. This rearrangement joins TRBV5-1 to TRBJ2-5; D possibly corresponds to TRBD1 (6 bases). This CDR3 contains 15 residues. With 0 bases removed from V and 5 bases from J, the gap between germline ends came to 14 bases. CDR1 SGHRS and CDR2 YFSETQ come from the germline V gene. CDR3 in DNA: TGCGCCAGCAGCTTGGGTTGGACAGTGGGTGAGACCCAGTACTTC. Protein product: CASSLGWTVGETQYF.

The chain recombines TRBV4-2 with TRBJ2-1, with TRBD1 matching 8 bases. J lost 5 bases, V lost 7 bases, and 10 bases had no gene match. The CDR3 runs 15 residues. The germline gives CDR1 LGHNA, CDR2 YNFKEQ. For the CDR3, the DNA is TGTGCCAGCACCATGGACAGGGACCTCAACAATGAGCAGTTCTTC. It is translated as CASTMDRDLNNEQFF.

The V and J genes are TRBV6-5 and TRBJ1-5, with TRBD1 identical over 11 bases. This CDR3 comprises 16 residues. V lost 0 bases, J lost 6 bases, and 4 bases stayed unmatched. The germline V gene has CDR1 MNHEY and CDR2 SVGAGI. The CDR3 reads CASSYSWTGGSQPQHF. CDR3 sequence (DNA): TGTGCCAGCAGTTACTCGTGGACAGGGGGCAGTCAGCCCCAGCATTTT.

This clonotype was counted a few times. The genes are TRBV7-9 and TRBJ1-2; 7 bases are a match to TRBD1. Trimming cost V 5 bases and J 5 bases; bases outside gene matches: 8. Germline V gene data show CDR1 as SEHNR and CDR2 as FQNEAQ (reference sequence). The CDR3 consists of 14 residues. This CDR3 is CASSIMDRPYGYTF. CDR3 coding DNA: TGTGCCAGCAGCATTATGGACAGGCCATATGGCTACACCTTC.

In DNA, the CDR3 is TGTGCCAGCAGTACTAGGAGGCTGAACACTGAAGCTTTCTTT. Translation gives CASSTRRLNTEAFF. The chain combines TRBV6-5 with TRBJ1-1, with no clear D. Germline lookup yields CDR1 MNHEY and CDR2 SVGAGI. There are 14 residues in the CDR3. V lost 5 bases and J 0 bases, leaving 10 bases between the germline ends.

For the CDR3, the DNA is TGTGCCAGCAGCCAGAATCGGTTCTGCGGGAAGGTTGCCAAAAACATTCAGTACTTC. Its translation: CASSQNRFCGKVAKNIQYF. The chain employs TRBV3-1 and TRBJ2-4; the D gene is possibly TRBD2 (6 bases). The germline gives CDR1 LGHDT, CDR2 YNNKEL (reference sequence). The CDR3 totals 19 residues. V was pared by 3 bases and J by 1 base, with 22 bases between.

CDR3 sequence: CASSPTLSYRRGYTF. CDR3 in DNA: TGTGCCAGCAGTCCTACCCTTTCGTACAGGCGTGGCTACACCTTC. This chain links TRBV12-3 or TRBV12-4 with TRBJ1-2; the D gene is possibly TRBD1 (5 bases). The CDR3 extends over 15 amino acids. The V end lost 5 bases, the J end lost 7 bases, and 20 bases lay between the germline ends.

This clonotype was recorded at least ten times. CDR3 DNA sequence: TGTGCCAGCAGTTTAGGACAGGGGACAGATACGCAGTATTTT. This encodes CASSLGQGTDTQYF. This rearrangement joins TRBV12-3 or TRBV12-4 to TRBJ2-3, with 8 nucleotides matching TRBD1. The V gene end was trimmed by 1 base and the J gene end by 3 bases; junction bases not matched to a gene: 0. The CDR3 runs 14 residues.

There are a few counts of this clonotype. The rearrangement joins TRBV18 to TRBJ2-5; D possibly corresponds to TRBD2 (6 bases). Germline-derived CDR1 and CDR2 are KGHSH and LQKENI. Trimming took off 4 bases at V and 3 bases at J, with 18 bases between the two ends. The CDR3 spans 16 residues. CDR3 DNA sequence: TGTGCCAGCTCACGGCAATGGACTATGCGTGAAGAGACCCAGTACTTC. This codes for CASSRQWTMREETQYF.

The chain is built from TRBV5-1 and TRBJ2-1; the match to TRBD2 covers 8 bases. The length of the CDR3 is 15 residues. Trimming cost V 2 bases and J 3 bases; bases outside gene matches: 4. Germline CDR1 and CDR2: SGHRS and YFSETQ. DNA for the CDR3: TGCGCCAGCAGCTTCGGGGGGGTCGGCTACAATGAGCAGTTCTTC. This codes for CASSFGGVGYNEQFF.

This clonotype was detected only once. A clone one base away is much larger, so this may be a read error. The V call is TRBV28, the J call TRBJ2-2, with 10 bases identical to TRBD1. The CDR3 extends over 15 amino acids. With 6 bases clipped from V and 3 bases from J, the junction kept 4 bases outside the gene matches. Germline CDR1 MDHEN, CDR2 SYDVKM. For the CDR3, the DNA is TGTGCCAGCAGCGAGGGACAGGGGCACACCGGGGAGCTGTTTTTT. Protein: CASSEGQGHTGELFF.

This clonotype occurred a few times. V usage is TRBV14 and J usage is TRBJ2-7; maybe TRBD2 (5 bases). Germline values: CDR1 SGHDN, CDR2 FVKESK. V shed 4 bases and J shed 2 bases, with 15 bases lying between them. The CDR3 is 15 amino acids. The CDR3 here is CASSLIGSATYEQYF. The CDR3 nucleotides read TGTGCCAGCAGCCTTATAGGGAGTGCCACCTACGAGCAGTACTTC. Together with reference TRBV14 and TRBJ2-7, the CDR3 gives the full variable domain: EAGVTQFPSHSVIEKGQTVTLRCDPISGHDNLYWYRRVMGKEIKFLLHFVKESKQDESGMPNNRFLAERTGGTYSTLKVQPAELEDSGVYFCASSLIGSATYEQYFGPGTRLTVT.

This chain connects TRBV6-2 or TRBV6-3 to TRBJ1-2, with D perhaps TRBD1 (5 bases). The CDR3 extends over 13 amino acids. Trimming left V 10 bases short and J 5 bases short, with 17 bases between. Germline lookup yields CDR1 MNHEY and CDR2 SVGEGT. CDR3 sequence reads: CATYRSQVYGYTF. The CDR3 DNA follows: TGTGCCACCTACAGGAGCCAAGTATATGGCTACACCTTC.

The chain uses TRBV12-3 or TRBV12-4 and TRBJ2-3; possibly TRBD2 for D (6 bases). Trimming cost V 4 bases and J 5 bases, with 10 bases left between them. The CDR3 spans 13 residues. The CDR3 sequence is CASSWAGRDTQYF. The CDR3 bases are TGTGCCAGCAGTTGGGCGGGGCGAGATACGCAGTATTTT.

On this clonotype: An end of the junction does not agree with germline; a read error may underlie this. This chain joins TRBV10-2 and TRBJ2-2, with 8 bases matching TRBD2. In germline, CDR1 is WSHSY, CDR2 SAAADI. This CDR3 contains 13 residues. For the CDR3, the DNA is TGCGCCATTAGCGGGGCGGGCACCGGGGAGCTGGTTTTT. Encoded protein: CAISGAGTGELVF.

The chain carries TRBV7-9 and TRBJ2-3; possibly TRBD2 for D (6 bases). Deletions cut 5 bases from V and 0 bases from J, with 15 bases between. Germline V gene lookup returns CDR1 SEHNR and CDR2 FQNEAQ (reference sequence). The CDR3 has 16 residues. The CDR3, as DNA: TGTGCCAGCAGCCCATGGGCTAGCGAAAGCACAGATACGCAGTATTTT. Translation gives CASSPWASESTDTQYF.

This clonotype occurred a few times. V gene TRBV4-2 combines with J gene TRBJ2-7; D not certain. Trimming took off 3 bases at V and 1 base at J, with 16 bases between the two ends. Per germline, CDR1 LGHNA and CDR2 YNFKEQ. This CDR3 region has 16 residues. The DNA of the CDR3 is TGTGCCAGCAGCCAGGTCGGTAGACTGGTATCCTACGAGCAGTACTTC. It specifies CASSQVGRLVSYEQYF.